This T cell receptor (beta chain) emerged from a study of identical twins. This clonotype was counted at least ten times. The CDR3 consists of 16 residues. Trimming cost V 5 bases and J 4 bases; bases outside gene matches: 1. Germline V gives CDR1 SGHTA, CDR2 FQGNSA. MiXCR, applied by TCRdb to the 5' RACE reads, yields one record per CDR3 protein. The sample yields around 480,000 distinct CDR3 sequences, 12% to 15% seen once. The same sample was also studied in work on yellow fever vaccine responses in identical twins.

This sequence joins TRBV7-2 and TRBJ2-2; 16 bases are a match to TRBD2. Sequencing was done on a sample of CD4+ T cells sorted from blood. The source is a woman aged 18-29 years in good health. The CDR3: CASSGTSGRATGELFF. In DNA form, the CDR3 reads TGTGCCAGCAGCGGGACTAGCGGGAGGGCCACCGGGGAGCTGTTTTTT.